The rows below give T cell receptor beta chains drawn from one sample of a study of blood T cells in healthy people across ages. Via MiXCR, TCRdb re-called the 5' RACE reads, giving one row per CDR3 protein. This sample has about 680,000 distinct CDR3 sequences; 45% to 50% occur once, and the top ten carry roughly 31%. Sequences were obtained from blood. The receptor set was obtained from a woman aged 60-75 years in good health. Both conserved end residues are part of each CDR3. The D gene is left open where the match is weak. Only some rows state a clone size, as once, few, many or a class for expanded clones.

V,size,length,D,J,CDR3,DNA
TRBV3-1,once,13,.,TRBJ1-5,CASSQGWGQPQHF,TGTGCCAGCAGCCAAGGATGGGGTCAGCCCCAGCATTTT
TRBV28,.,16,.,TRBJ2-7,CASSLWRQELSYEQYF,TGTGCCAGCAGTTTATGGAGACAGGAACTTTCCTACGAGCAGTACTTC
TRBV7-3,.,17,TRBD2,TRBJ2-1,CASSSPTSGSAYNEQFF,TGTGCTAGCAGCTCTCCGACTAGCGGGAGCGCCTACAATGAGCAGTTCTTC
TRBV7-3,.,15,.,TRBJ2-2,CASSLTTTGTGELFF,TGTGCCAGCAGCTTAACGACCACAGGGACCGGGGAGCTGTTTTTT
TRBV5-1,.,13,.,TRBJ2-7,CASSLLGTYEQYF,TGCGCCAGCAGCTTGTTGGGGACGTACGAGCAGTACTTC
TRBV6-2/TRBV6-3,.,13,TRBD1,TRBJ2-7,CASSTGTGNEQYF,TGTGCCAGCAGCACCGGGACAGGGAACGAGCAGTACTTC
TRBV4-3,.,15,.,TRBJ2-1,CASSQDETGRLPQFF,TGCGCCAGCAGCCAAGATGAGACTGGAAGGCTCCCCCAGTTCTTC
TRBV20-1,few,11,.,TRBJ2-5,CSARILETQYF,TGCAGTGCTAGAATTTTGGAGACCCAGTACTTC
TRBV4-3,.,15,.,TRBJ1-2,CASSQEQGLNGGHTF,TGCGCCAGCAGCCAGGAACAGGGCTTAAACGGTGGCCACACCTTC
TRBV18,.,16,TRBD2,TRBJ2-5,CASSPIAGGVTETQYF,TGTGCCAGCTCACCCATAGCGGGAGGGGTGACGGAGACCCAGTACTTC
TRBV30,few,11,.,TRBJ2-7,CAWGQIYEQYF,TGTGCCTGGGGGCAGATCTACGAGCAGTACTTC
TRBV7-2,few,17,TRBD2,TRBJ2-5,CASSSAGTSGRIGTQYF,TGTGCCAGCAGCTCTGCCGGGACTAGCGGACGAATAGGGACCCAGTACTTC
TRBV5-1,.,18,.,TRBJ2-6,CASSARGGTRAGANVLTF,TGCGCCAGCAGCGCCCGAGGAGGGACAAGGGCTGGGGCCAACGTCCTGACTTTC
TRBV27,.,12,TRBD1,TRBJ2-7,CASRYRGYEQYF,TGTGCCAGCAGGTACAGGGGCTACGAGCAGTACTTC
TRBV4-2,.,17,.,TRBJ1-2,CASSQDERQGPRGGYTF,TGTGCCAGCAGCCAAGATGAGAGGCAGGGCCCGCGTGGTGGCTACACCTTC
TRBV9,.,15,TRBD1,TRBJ2-7,CASSVNPGGAYEQYF,TGTGCCAGCAGCGTCAACCCAGGGGGCGCGTACGAGCAGTACTTC
TRBV19,.,14,TRBD2,TRBJ2-4,CSTSRGTSAPIQYF,TGTTCCACTTCAAGGGGGACTAGCGCCCCAATTCAGTACTTC
TRBV7-2,.,14,TRBD2,TRBJ2-1,CASRSSGSNNEQFF,TGTGCCAGCAGATCTAGCGGTTCCAACAATGAGCAGTTCTTC